The 19 T cell receptor beta chains reported below all come from one sample, sequenced in a study of blood T cell repertoires in COVID-19. Assay used: immunoSEQ multiplex PCR; TCRdb lists only in-frame clones, some missing. In the table there are approximately 350,000 clones, roughly 86% of which are singletons. Material: peripheral blood. These receptors came from a woman between 70 and 85 years old with COVID-19, enrolled during active disease.

This chain connects TRBV7-2 to TRBJ2-4; 9 nucleotides agree with TRBD1. There are 14 residues in the CDR3. Germline lookup yields CDR1 SGHTA and CDR2 FQGNSA. The junction had 6 bases not matched to a gene; V was cut back by 5 bases and J by 7 bases. CDR3 bases: TGTGCCAGCAGCCCTCGGACAGGGGAGAACATTCAGTACTTC. Amino acid sequence: CASSPRTGENIQYF.

The table lists this clone with a few counts. Other nucleotide sequences from this sample produce the same CDR3. The DNA of the CDR3 is TGCGCCAGCAGTTCTACAGGTCAGGGGACCGGGGAGCTGTTTTTT. Translation: CASSSTGQGTGELFF. The chain recombines TRBV5-1 with TRBJ2-2; D perhaps matches TRBD1 (6 bases). The CDR3 consists of 15 residues. The V end was cut by 5 bases, the J end by 5 bases, with 16 bases between. Germline CDR1 reads SGHRS; CDR2 reads YFSETQ.

J is TRBJ2-7 and V is TRBV7-9; the D gene is possibly TRBD1 (5 bases). The germline gives CDR1 SEHNR, CDR2 FQNEAQ (reference sequence). Between the trimmed V and J ends, which lost 2 bases and 5 bases, there was a span of 22 bases. The CDR3 has 17 residues. The DNA of the CDR3 is TGTGCCAGCAGCTTAAATAGTAGAGGTAGGGGCGGACACGAGCAGTACTTC. Its protein product is CASSLNSRGRGGHEQYF.

The rearrangement links TRBV9 to TRBJ2-5; 11 nucleotides match TRBD2. The CDR3 has 16 amino acids. Germline V gene sequence: CDR1 SGDLS, CDR2 YYNGEE. Losses at the gene ends were 4 bases for V and 5 bases for J; bases not matched to a gene: 10. The CDR3 DNA sequence: TGTGCCAGCAGCCCCCGGGTAGCGGGGGGGCGGGAGACCCAGTACTTC. Protein sequence: CASSPRVAGGRETQYF.

The chain uses TRBV6-6 and TRBJ2-2, with 13 bases lining up with TRBD2. The V segment lost 5 bases and the J segment 2 bases; nucleotides outside the gene matches: 11. Germline CDR1 MNHNY, CDR2 SVGAGI (reference sequence). The CDR3 covers 19 residues. The CDR3 DNA follows: TGTGCCAGCAGTCCTTCGGGACTAGCGGGGCAGTTTAACACCGGGGAGCTGTTTTTT. It specifies CASSPSGLAGQFNTGELFF.

The V gene is TRBV5-1, the J gene TRBJ2-7; TRBD1 is a possible D gene (6 bases). The CDR3 length is 14 residues. Trimming cost V 2 bases and J 3 bases, with 12 bases left between them. CDR1 is SGHRS and CDR2 is YFSETQ in the germline V gene. In DNA, the CDR3 is TGCGCCAGCAGCTTAGGGACATCTATCTACGAGCAGTACTTC. As protein: CASSLGTSIYEQYF.

The chain combines TRBV19 with TRBJ2-1; TRBD2 might be the D (6 bases). Germline CDR1 is LNHDA and CDR2 is SQIVND (reference sequence). Trimming stripped 3 bases from V and 9 bases from J, with 9 bases between. The CDR3 is 12 residues long. The CDR3 DNA sequence: TGTGCCAGTAGTATCGGGGGACGTGAGCAGTTCTTC. Its translation is CASSIGGREQFF.

This chain uses TRBV30 with TRBJ1-2; 8 bases map to TRBD1. CDR3 size: 13 residues. The V and J ends lost 1 base and 4 bases, in that order; junction bases with no gene match: 2. Germline CDR1 GTSNPN, CDR2 SVGIG (reference sequence). The DNA of the CDR3 is TGTGCCTGGAGTGGGACAGGGTTCTATGGCTACACCTTC. Amino acid sequence: CAWSGTGFYGYTF.

This chain links TRBV27 with TRBJ1-4; 9 positions match TRBD1. The CDR3 spans 15 residues. The germline gives CDR1 MNHEY, CDR2 SMNVEV (reference sequence). J gave up 8 bases and V 6 bases, and 10 bases lay outside the gene matches. CDR3 loop: CASRDPGQGKEKLFF. DNA for the CDR3: TGTGCCAGCAGAGATCCGGGACAGGGAAAGGAAAAACTGTTTTTT.

V and J are TRBV7-6 and TRBJ1-1; 8 nucleotides agree with TRBD1. The CDR3 length is 16 residues. Trimming at V came to 4 bases and at J to 0 bases, leaving 7 bases not matched to a gene. Germline-derived CDR1 and CDR2 are SGHVS and FNYEAQ. The CDR3, as DNA: TGTGCCAGCAGCTCACGACAGGGGCAAATGAACACTGAAGCTTTCTTT. Protein sequence: CASSSRQGQMNTEAFF.

The chain employs TRBV19 and TRBJ1-3, with 8 nucleotides matching TRBD1. The CDR3 totals 15 residues. With V trimmed by 0 bases and J by 2 bases, 0 bases remained unmatched. Germline V gives CDR1 LNHDA, CDR2 SQIVND (reference sequence). CDR3 DNA sequence: TGTGCCAGTAGTATAGAGGACAGGGCTGGAAACACCATATATTTT. As protein: CASSIEDRAGNTIYF.

The CDR3 DNA follows: TGTGCCAGCAGTGAAAGAGGGAACGAGCAGTACTTC. Its protein product is CASSERGNEQYF. The chain carries TRBV2 and TRBJ2-7; TRBD2 might be the D (5 bases). Germline values: CDR1 SNHLY, CDR2 FYNNEI. The CDR3 extends over 12 amino acids. The V gene lost 2 bases and the J gene lost 5 bases, with 7 bases spanning the gap.

V gene TRBV27 combines with J gene TRBJ1-6, with D possibly being TRBD1 (5 bases). This CDR3 contains 16 residues. Germline values: CDR1 MNHEY, CDR2 SMNVEV (reference sequence). Trimming removed 2 bases at V and 7 bases at J, with 15 bases between. The CDR3 sequence: CASSLKPTASNSPLHF. The CDR3 bases are TGTGCCAGCAGTTTAAAACCGACAGCATCGAATTCACCCCTCCACTTT.

The chain employs TRBV7-2 and TRBJ2-1, with 9 bases identical to TRBD2. Germline V CDR1 and CDR2: SGHTA, FQGNSA. With 5 bases clipped from V and 9 bases from J, the junction kept 14 bases outside the gene matches. There are 16 residues in the CDR3. Written as DNA, the CDR3 is TGTGCCAGCAGCCCCCCAGGAAGCGGGGGGCGCAGTGAGCAGTTCTTC. Residues: CASSPPGSGGRSEQFF.

V usage is TRBV30 and J usage is TRBJ1-6, with TRBD1 matching 7 bases. This CDR3 is 15 amino acids long. Germline V lookup: CDR1 GTSNPN, CDR2 SVGIG (reference sequence). V dropped 2 bases and J dropped 10; count of bases not matched to a gene: 11. In nucleotides, the CDR3 is TGTGCCTGGAGTAATTCGGTCAGGGGGACCTCACCCCTCCACTTT. Protein sequence: CAWSNSVRGTSPLHF.

The J gene is TRBJ1-1, the V gene TRBV5-1; unclear D gene. Trimming shortened V by 0 bases and J by 1 base, and 10 bases separated the two germline ends. Germline loops: CDR1 SGHRS, CDR2 YFSETQ. This CDR3 is built from 15 residues. CDR3 bases: TGCGCCAGCAGCTTGGAGGGCGGGAGGAACACTGAAGCTTTCTTT. Protein sequence: CASSLEGGRNTEAFF.

The CDR3 spells CASSRDFNTGELFF. The CDR3 DNA is TGTGCCAGCAGCCGGGACTTTAACACCGGGGAGCTGTTTTTT. The gene calls are TRBV6-5 and TRBJ2-2, with D perhaps matching TRBD2 (6 bases). This CDR3 region has 14 residues. Germline CDR1 reads MNHEY; CDR2 reads SVGAGI. V was shortened by 6 bases and J by 2 bases, with 10 bases between the two germline ends.

Comment on this clone: This same CDR3 is encoded by further DNA sequences in the sample. The V and J genes are TRBV19 and TRBJ2-7; D possibly corresponds to TRBD2 (6 bases). This CDR3 region has 13 residues. V lost 3 bases to trimming and J lost 3 bases, with 9 bases between them. The germline CDR1 and CDR2 sequences are LNHDA and SQIVND (reference sequence). This CDR3 reads CASSMGRGYEQYF. The DNA for the CDR3 is TGTGCCAGTAGTATGGGGCGGGGCTACGAGCAGTACTTC.

The chain is built from TRBV2 and TRBJ1-4; TRBD1 is a possible D gene (5 bases). From germline, CDR1 is SNHLY and CDR2 FYNNEI. This CDR3 comprises 11 residues. Trimming cost V 9 bases and J 7 bases, with 9 bases left between them. CDR3 amino acids: CARGEGEKLFF. CDR3 DNA sequence: TGTGCCAGAGGGGAGGGTGAAAAACTGTTTTTT. Combining the CDR3 with reference TRBV2 and TRBJ1-4 gives the whole variable domain EPEVTQTPSHQVTQMGQEVILRCVPISNHLYFYWYRQILGQKVEFLVSFYNNEISEKSEIFDDQFSVERPDGSNFTLKIRSTKLEDSAMYFCARGEGEKLFFGSGTQLSVL.